The TCR beta chain described here comes from a study of immune evolution from preneoplasia to lung adenocarcinoma. Whole-study findings and limits: Later-stage lesions appeared to have more T cells, more diversity, less clonality. Top clone share appeared to fall from AAH through AIS, MIA, adenocarcinoma.

The trim removed 6 bases at V and 2 bases at J, leaving 4 bases unmatched. The CDR3 consists of 14 residues. Germline values: CDR1 LNHDA, CDR2 SQIVND (reference sequence). Patients had resection in Japan or China between the mid-2010s and the late 2010s. In the case of this clone: The antigen remains unidentified.

Libraries were prepared by immunoSEQ multiplex PCR; TCRdb keeps only in-frame clonotypes and omits some of them. Of approximately 7,900 clones in the sample, around 78% were seen once. The chain uses TRBV19 and TRBJ1-2; TRBD1 aligns across 9 bases. This receptor was identified in an older person with lung adenocarcinoma. The sample consisted of FFPE adjacent normal lung tissue. CDR3 amino acids: CASRAGQGNYGYTF. The CDR3 nucleotides are TGTGCCAGTAGAGCGGGACAGGGAAACTATGGCTACACCTTC.